The T cell receptor (beta chain) described here comes from a study of cytomegalovirus exposure and HLA in healthy donors. PCR employed 60 Vbeta and 13 Jbeta primers. Measured with immunoSEQ multiplex PCR; TCRdb has only the in-frame clones, and not every one. This sample carries 95,000 to 100,000 clones, 76% of them seen once, and the ten largest clones take around 4%. Germline V lookup: CDR1 MNHNS, CDR2 SASEGT. This CDR3 comprises 15 residues. Trimming took 0 bases from V and 8 from J, leaving 14 bases between them. The specimen sequenced was PBMCs. The chain carries TRBV6-1 and TRBJ2-4, with TRBD2 as a possible D gene (6 bases). The sequence came from a man aged 35-49 years in good health and CMV-seronegative. CDR3: CASSEALARGDIQYF. For the CDR3, the DNA is TGTGCCAGCAGTGAAGCGCTAGCGCGGGGAGACATTCAGTACTTC.